This T cell receptor (beta chain) was sequenced in a study of response to subunit inactivated influenza vaccine. Germline CDR1 is MNHNS and CDR2 is SASEGT. This CDR3 has 13 residues. One entry per CDR3 protein results from TCRdb running MiXCR on the RT-PCR reads. Of about 480,000 distinct CDR3 sequences in the sample, 10% to 15% were seen once. Study-level results: Each seasonal influenza vaccination, the authors suggested, recruits few new T cells.

This clonotype was seen only a few times. Its cognate antigen is unknown. Relative to the germline gene, one junction end is altered; a read error may explain this. The sample here was PBMCs from blood, taken roughly 6 weeks after vaccination. The source is a man aged 50 to 59 who received an inactivated influenza vaccine. V usage is TRBV6-1 and J usage is TRBJ1-3; TRBD1 matches 7 bases. The CDR3 spells CASSAGDSHLRHF. Here the CDR3 DNA reads TGTGCCAGCAGTGCGGGGGACAGCCACCTCCGACATTTT.